The rows below give T cell receptor beta chains drawn from one sample of a study of blood T cell repertoires in COVID-19. Profiling relied on immunoSEQ multiplex PCR, and the TCRdb table lists in-frame clones only, not all of them. The sample yields hundreds of thousands of clones, approximately 86% seen once. Material for sequencing was PBMCs or T cells enriched from blood (not recorded which). These receptors came from a middle-aged woman with acute COVID-19. The CDR3 runs from the conserved cysteine through the conserved F or W. D genes are given only for firm matches. Size values are once, few and many counts, or a class for expanded clones, and some rows have none.

DNA: TGTGCCAGCAGCTTCGGTCTAGCGGGGTCTGGCTACGAGCAGTACTTC
CDR3: CASSFGLAGSGYEQYF
D: TRBD2
V: TRBV5-8
J: TRBJ2-7
size: .

DNA: TGTGCCAGCAGGTACTCTGGAAACACCATATATTTT
CDR3: CASRYSGNTIYF
D: .
V: TRBV12-3/TRBV12-4
J: TRBJ1-3
size: .

DNA: TGTGCCAGCAGCCCCGCCGGGTCGAGAGGTGGCTACACCTTC
CDR3: CASSPAGSRGGYTF
D: .
V: TRBV7-9
J: TRBJ1-2
size: .

DNA: TGTGCCAGCAGTTTAGCCCGACAGGCCTATGGCTACACCTTC
CDR3: CASSLARQAYGYTF
D: .
V: TRBV28
J: TRBJ1-2
size: .

DNA: TGTGCCAGTAGTATGTCAGGGGGCATAGATGGCTACACCTTC
CDR3: CASSMSGGIDGYTF
D: TRBD1
V: TRBV19
J: TRBJ1-2
size: .

DNA: TGTGCCAGCAGTTTCAGTTATAGCAATCAGCCCCAGCATTTT
CDR3: CASSFSYSNQPQHF
D: .
V: TRBV28
J: TRBJ1-5
size: once

DNA: TGCAGCGTTGATCTTGGCCGCCAAGAGACCCAGTACTTC
CDR3: CSVDLGRQETQYF
D: .
V: TRBV29-1
J: TRBJ2-5
size: .

DNA: TGTGCCAGCAGCTATGGCGGGGTTGACTACGAGCAGTACTTC
CDR3: CASSYGGVDYEQYF
D: .
V: TRBV7-2
J: TRBJ2-7
size: .

DNA: TGTGCCAGTAGCGCTAGCGGGAGATACAATGAGCAGTTCTTC
CDR3: CASSASGRYNEQFF
D: TRBD2
V: TRBV19
J: TRBJ2-1
size: .

DNA: TGTGCCAGCAGTTACCGGGACTTTCCGCCCTACGAGCAGTACTTC
CDR3: CASSYRDFPPYEQYF
D: .
V: TRBV6-5
J: TRBJ2-7
size: .

DNA: TGTGCCAGCTCACCCCTTCGGGGGGTTGAAGCTTTCTTT
CDR3: CASSPLRGVEAFF
D: .
V: TRBV18
J: TRBJ1-1
size: .

DNA: TGCGCCAGCAGCCAAGTGGGACTAGCGGGAGCCTTATACAATGAGCAGTTCTTC
CDR3: CASSQVGLAGALYNEQFF
D: TRBD2
V: TRBV4-1
J: TRBJ2-1
size: .

DNA: TGTGCCAGCAGCCCACAGGGGGTCCACTCCTACGAGCAGTACTTC
CDR3: CASSPQGVHSYEQYF
D: TRBD1
V: TRBV3-1/TRBV3-2
J: TRBJ2-7
size: .

DNA: TGCAGTGCTAGAGTGGGCGATGGCTACACCTTC
CDR3: CSARVGDGYTF
D: .
V: TRBV20-1
J: TRBJ1-2
size: .

DNA: TGTGCCACCAGTGACCCCGGACAGGGGTACGAGCAGTACTTC
CDR3: CATSDPGQGYEQYF
D: TRBD1
V: TRBV24-1
J: TRBJ2-7
size: .

DNA: TGTGCCAGCAGCTCCTGGCCGCTGGGGGCAGGAGAGACCCAGTACTTC
CDR3: CASSSWPLGAGETQYF
D: .
V: TRBV7-9
J: TRBJ2-5
size: .

DNA: TGTGCCACCAGTGATTTTACAGGTACAGGGGATACGCAGTATTTT
CDR3: CATSDFTGTGDTQYF
D: .
V: TRBV24-1
J: TRBJ2-3
size: .

DNA: TGTGCCATCAGTGGTGTGGACAGCTACAATGAGCAGTTCTTC
CDR3: CAISGVDSYNEQFF
D: .
V: TRBV10-3
J: TRBJ2-1
size: .

DNA: TGTGCCACCGAACGGGGAACAAACACTGAAGCTTTCTTT
CDR3: CATERGTNTEAFF
D: .
V: TRBV7-9
J: TRBJ1-1
size: .

DNA: TGTGCCAGCAGCTCCCAGGGCTACGGGGCCAACGTCCTGACTTTC
CDR3: CASSSQGYGANVLTF
D: .
V: TRBV7-3
J: TRBJ2-6
size: .

DNA: TGTGCCAGCAGCCTTGGACAGGGGGGAAACACCATATATTTT
CDR3: CASSLGQGGNTIYF
D: TRBD1
V: TRBV7-9
J: TRBJ1-3
size: .

DNA: TGTGCCAGCAGTTTGCGGCAGGGGGCTGAAGCTTTCTTT
CDR3: CASSLRQGAEAFF
D: TRBD1
V: TRBV12-3/TRBV12-4
J: TRBJ1-1
size: once

DNA: TGTGCCACCAGTGATTCTTCGCGGGGGACGGAGACTGAAGCTTTCTTT
CDR3: CATSDSSRGTETEAFF
D: .
V: TRBV24-1
J: TRBJ1-1
size: .

DNA: TGTGCCAGCAGTACCACAGGGGGCCCCTACGAGCAGTACTTC
CDR3: CASSTTGGPYEQYF
D: TRBD1
V: TRBV28
J: TRBJ2-7
size: once

DNA: TGTGCCAGCAGCGATCCGGGACAGGGGGCCAGCACAGATACGCAGTATTTT
CDR3: CASSDPGQGASTDTQYF
D: TRBD1
V: TRBV11-2
J: TRBJ2-3
size: once

DNA: TGTGCCAGCAGCGGCTATGCAGGGGGCAAGACGAAACTGTTTTTT
CDR3: CASSGYAGGKTKLFF
D: TRBD1
V: TRBV14
J: TRBJ1-4
size: .

DNA: TGTGCCAGCAGCGTTACCGGGGAGTGGCACAATGAGCAGTTCTTC
CDR3: CASSVTGEWHNEQFF
D: .
V: TRBV9
J: TRBJ2-1
size: .

DNA: TGTGCCAGCAGCTACTCAGGGATCGCTTGGCGGGAGGACCTAGATACGCAGTATTTT
CDR3: CASSYSGIAWREDLDTQYF
D: TRBD2
V: TRBV7-9
J: TRBJ2-3
size: .

DNA: TGTGCCAGCTCCTTTCTATCAGGTTCCGGCTACACCTTC
CDR3: CASSFLSGSGYTF
D: .
V: TRBV6-5
J: TRBJ1-2
size: .

DNA: TGTGCCAGTAGTCGGTTGGGCAGGGATCAAGAGACCCAGTACTTC
CDR3: CASSRLGRDQETQYF
D: .
V: TRBV19
J: TRBJ2-5
size: .

DNA: TGTGCCAGCAGTTTAAGCGGCACAGATACGCAGTATTTT
CDR3: CASSLSGTDTQYF
D: .
V: TRBV12-3/TRBV12-4
J: TRBJ2-3
size: .

DNA: TGTGCCAGCAGCTTATCGCGGACAGTCGACTATGGCTACACCTTC
CDR3: CASSLSRTVDYGYTF
D: .
V: TRBV7-9
J: TRBJ1-2
size: few

DNA: TGTGCCAGCAGGTGGGGGGAAGGGCTCGGTTATAGCAATCAGCCCCAGCATTTT
CDR3: CASRWGEGLGYSNQPQHF
D: .
V: TRBV21-1
J: TRBJ1-5
size: few

DNA: TGTGCCAGCAGTCCTGGACAGGGGCTCTATGGCTACACCTTC
CDR3: CASSPGQGLYGYTF
D: TRBD1
V: TRBV2
J: TRBJ1-2
size: .

DNA: TGTGCCAGCTCCTTACAGGGGATGGAATCCTCTGGCTACACCTTC
CDR3: CASSLQGMESSGYTF
D: TRBD1
V: TRBV18
J: TRBJ1-2
size: .

DNA: TGTGCCAGCACCAGACTAGCGTCCGGCAATGAGCAGTTCTTC
CDR3: CASTRLASGNEQFF
D: TRBD2
V: TRBV2
J: TRBJ2-1
size: .

DNA: TGTGCCAGCAGTGAAGACGGGACAGGGGATGGCTACACCTTC
CDR3: CASSEDGTGDGYTF
D: TRBD1
V: TRBV6-1
J: TRBJ1-2
size: .

DNA: TGTGCCACCAGTAGGGGCGGGAGGGCCTCCTACAATGAGCAGTTCTTC
CDR3: CATSRGGRASYNEQFF
D: TRBD2
V: TRBV15
J: TRBJ2-1
size: .

DNA: TGTGCCAGTAGTATGGTTCCGGTCGGGGATAGCAATCAGCCCCAGCATTTT
CDR3: CASSMVPVGDSNQPQHF
D: .
V: TRBV19
J: TRBJ1-5
size: .

DNA: TGTGCCAGCCTGGGACAGGGGGACTCCTATAATTCACCCCTCCACTTT
CDR3: CASLGQGDSYNSPLHF
D: TRBD1
V: TRBV28
J: TRBJ1-6
size: .

DNA: TGTGCCAGCAGCAGTATATCCGGGACAGCAAAATCGTCCCATTTC
CDR3: CASSSISGTAKSSHF
D: TRBD1
V: TRBV7-9
J: TRBJ1-2
size: few

DNA: TGTGCCAGCAGCCCGTGGACAGGCAAGAACACTGAAGCTTTCTTT
CDR3: CASSPWTGKNTEAFF
D: TRBD1
V: TRBV11-2
J: TRBJ1-1
size: .

DNA: TGTGCCAGCAGCACCAGGAGACTAGCCCAAGAGACCCAGTACTTC
CDR3: CASSTRRLAQETQYF
D: TRBD2
V: TRBV11-3
J: TRBJ2-5
size: .

DNA: TGTGCCAGCAGCTCCGAACTAGCGGGAGTTTCCGAGCAGTACTTC
CDR3: CASSSELAGVSEQYF
D: TRBD2
V: TRBV7-3
J: TRBJ2-7
size: .

DNA: TGTGCCAGCAGTTTCGATCACAACCATAATTCACCCCTCCACTTT
CDR3: CASSFDHNHNSPLHF
D: .
V: TRBV28
J: TRBJ1-6
size: .

DNA: TGTGCCAGCAGTTTTCTTACAGGGGGCACTGAAGCTTTCTTT
CDR3: CASSFLTGGTEAFF
D: TRBD1
V: TRBV27
J: TRBJ1-1
size: once

DNA: TGCGCCAGCAGCCAAGGCGTACTAGCGGGATCAGGAAACCAAGAGACCCAGTACTTC
CDR3: CASSQGVLAGSGNQETQYF
D: TRBD2
V: TRBV4-3
J: TRBJ2-5
size: .

DNA: TGCAGCGTTGTATGGACTAGGAGCAATGAGCAGTTCTTC
CDR3: CSVVWTRSNEQFF
D: TRBD2
V: TRBV29-1
J: TRBJ2-1
size: .

DNA: TGTGCCAGCACTACTCAGTGGGACAGGGGGCACCAGCCCCAGCATTTT
CDR3: CASTTQWDRGHQPQHF
D: TRBD1
V: TRBV28
J: TRBJ1-5
size: .

DNA: TGTGCCAGCAGGGCACATGGCAATCAGCCCCAGCATTTT
CDR3: CASRAHGNQPQHF
D: .
V: TRBV27
J: TRBJ1-5
size: .

DNA: TGTGCCAGCATGGGACTGCATAATGAAAAACTGTTTTTT
CDR3: CASMGLHNEKLFF
D: .
V: TRBV5-5
J: TRBJ1-4
size: .

DNA: TGCGCCAGCAGCCCAACTAGCGGGAGCTCCTACGAGCAGTACTTC
CDR3: CASSPTSGSSYEQYF
D: TRBD2
V: TRBV5-1
J: TRBJ2-7
size: .

DNA: TGTGCCAGCAGTAAGGGTTTGGCGGGACAGAACTATGGCTACACCTTC
CDR3: CASSKGLAGQNYGYTF
D: TRBD1
V: TRBV28
J: TRBJ1-2
size: .

DNA: TGTGCCAGCAGCCAAGGGGGAGGGATTGGTGTCTACAATGAGCAGTTCTTC
CDR3: CASSQGGGIGVYNEQFF
D: TRBD2
V: TRBV4-2
J: TRBJ2-1
size: .

DNA: TGTGCCAGCAGCCCTGGGCCCCGGCCCCTCACCTTC
CDR3: CASSPGPRPLTF
D: .
V: TRBV28
J: TRBJ1-2
size: .

DNA: TGTGCCAGCAGCTCCGGGACTAGCTCCTACAATGAGCAGTTCTTC
CDR3: CASSSGTSSYNEQFF
D: TRBD2
V: TRBV25-1
J: TRBJ2-1
size: .

DNA: TGTGCCAGCAGTTTAAATCAGAACACTGAAGCTTTCTTT
CDR3: CASSLNQNTEAFF
D: .
V: TRBV12-3/TRBV12-4
J: TRBJ1-1
size: .

DNA: TGCGCCAGCAGCCAGACTAGCCGATACGGGCAGTACTTC
CDR3: CASSQTSRYGQYF
D: TRBD2
V: TRBV10-2
J: TRBJ2-7
size: .